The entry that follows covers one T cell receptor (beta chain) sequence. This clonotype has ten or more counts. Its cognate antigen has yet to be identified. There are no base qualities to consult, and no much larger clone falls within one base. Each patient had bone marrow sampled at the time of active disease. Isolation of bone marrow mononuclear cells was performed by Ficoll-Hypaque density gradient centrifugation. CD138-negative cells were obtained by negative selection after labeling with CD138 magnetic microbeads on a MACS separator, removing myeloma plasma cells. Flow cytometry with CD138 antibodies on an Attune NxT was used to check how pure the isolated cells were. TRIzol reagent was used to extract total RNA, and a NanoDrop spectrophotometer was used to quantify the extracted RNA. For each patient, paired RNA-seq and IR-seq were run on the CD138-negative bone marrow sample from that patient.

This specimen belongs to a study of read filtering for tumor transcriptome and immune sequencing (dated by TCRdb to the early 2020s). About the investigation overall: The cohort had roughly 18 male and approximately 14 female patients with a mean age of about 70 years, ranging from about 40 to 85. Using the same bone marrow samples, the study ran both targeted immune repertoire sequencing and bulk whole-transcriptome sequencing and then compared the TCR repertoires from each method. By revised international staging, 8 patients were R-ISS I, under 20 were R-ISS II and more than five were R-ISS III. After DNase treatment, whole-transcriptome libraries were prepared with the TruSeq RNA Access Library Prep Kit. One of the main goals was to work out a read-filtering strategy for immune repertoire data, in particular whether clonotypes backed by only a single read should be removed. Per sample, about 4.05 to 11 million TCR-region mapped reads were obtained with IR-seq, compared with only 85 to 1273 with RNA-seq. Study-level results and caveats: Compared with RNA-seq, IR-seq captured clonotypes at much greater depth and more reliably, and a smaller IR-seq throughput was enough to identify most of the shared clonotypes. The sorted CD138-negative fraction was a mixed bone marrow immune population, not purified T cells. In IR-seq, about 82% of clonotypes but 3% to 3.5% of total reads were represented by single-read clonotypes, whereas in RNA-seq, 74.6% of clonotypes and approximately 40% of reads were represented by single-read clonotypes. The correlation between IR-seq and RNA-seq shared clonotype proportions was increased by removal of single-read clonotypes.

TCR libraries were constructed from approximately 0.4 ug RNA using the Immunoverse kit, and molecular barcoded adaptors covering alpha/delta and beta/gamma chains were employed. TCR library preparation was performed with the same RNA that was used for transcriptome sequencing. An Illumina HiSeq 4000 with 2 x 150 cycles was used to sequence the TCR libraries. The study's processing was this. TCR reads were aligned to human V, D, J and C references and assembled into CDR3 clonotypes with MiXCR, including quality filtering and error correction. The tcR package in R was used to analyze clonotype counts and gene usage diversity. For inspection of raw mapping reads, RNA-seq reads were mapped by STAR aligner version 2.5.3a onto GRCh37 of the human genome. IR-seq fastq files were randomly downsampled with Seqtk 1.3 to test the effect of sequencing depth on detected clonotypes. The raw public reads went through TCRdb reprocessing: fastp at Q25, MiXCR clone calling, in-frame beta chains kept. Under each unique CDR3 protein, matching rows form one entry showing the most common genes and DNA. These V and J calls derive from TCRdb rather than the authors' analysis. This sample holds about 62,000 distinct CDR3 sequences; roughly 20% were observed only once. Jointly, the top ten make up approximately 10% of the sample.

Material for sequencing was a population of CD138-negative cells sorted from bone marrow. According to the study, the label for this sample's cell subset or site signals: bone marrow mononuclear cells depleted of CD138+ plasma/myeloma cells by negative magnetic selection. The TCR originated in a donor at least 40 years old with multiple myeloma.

The sequenced DNA is TGTGCCAGCAGTTACCCGGGACTAGCGGGGGAGTACCAAGAGACCCAGTACTTC. It codes for CASSYPGLAGEYQETQYF. The V and J genes are TRBV6-2 or TRBV6-3 and TRBJ2-5; 14 of the junction bases match TRBD2. Counted from cysteine to phenylalanine, this CDR3 has 18 amino acids. The DNA shown is the 54-base CDR3, in frame from base 1. V is pruned by 2 bases and J by 0 bases, leaving 5 bases of the junction without a gene match. From the germline V gene, CDR1 is MNHEY and CDR2 is SVGEGT.